This T cell receptor beta chain is from a study of blood T cell repertoires in COVID-19. Background on the study: Samples came from the United States, Italy and Spain, spanning acute and convalescent COVID-19. Sources were T cells, B-cell-depleted T cells, or PBMCs; the material itself was cDNA or gDNA.

CDR1 and CDR2 from the germline V gene are LGHDT and YNNKEL (reference sequence). The CDR3 has 15 residues. V lost 0 bases to trimming and J lost 3 bases, with 12 bases between them. Authors' processing steps: Cell counts per sample came from amplifying reference gene primers. Libraries were prepared by immunoSEQ multiplex PCR; TCRdb keeps only in-frame clonotypes and omits some of them. D and trimming were read from the DNA, whereas the V and J calls and clone size are those reported in that table. The repertoire consists of 97,000 or so clones, with around 90% occurring once and the leading ten covering around 5.3%. A Seattle source enrolled patients during active infection and followed them longitudinally.

This TCR derives from a woman aged 45-65 years with COVID-19, enrolled during active disease. Source material: peripheral blood. This sequence joins TRBV3-1 (or the pseudogene TRBV3-2) and TRBJ2-7; the D gene is possibly TRBD1 (5 bases). The CDR3: CASSQEDAGIYEQYF. CDR3 nucleotides: TGTGCCAGCAGCCAAGAAGATGCAGGGATCTACGAGCAGTACTTC.